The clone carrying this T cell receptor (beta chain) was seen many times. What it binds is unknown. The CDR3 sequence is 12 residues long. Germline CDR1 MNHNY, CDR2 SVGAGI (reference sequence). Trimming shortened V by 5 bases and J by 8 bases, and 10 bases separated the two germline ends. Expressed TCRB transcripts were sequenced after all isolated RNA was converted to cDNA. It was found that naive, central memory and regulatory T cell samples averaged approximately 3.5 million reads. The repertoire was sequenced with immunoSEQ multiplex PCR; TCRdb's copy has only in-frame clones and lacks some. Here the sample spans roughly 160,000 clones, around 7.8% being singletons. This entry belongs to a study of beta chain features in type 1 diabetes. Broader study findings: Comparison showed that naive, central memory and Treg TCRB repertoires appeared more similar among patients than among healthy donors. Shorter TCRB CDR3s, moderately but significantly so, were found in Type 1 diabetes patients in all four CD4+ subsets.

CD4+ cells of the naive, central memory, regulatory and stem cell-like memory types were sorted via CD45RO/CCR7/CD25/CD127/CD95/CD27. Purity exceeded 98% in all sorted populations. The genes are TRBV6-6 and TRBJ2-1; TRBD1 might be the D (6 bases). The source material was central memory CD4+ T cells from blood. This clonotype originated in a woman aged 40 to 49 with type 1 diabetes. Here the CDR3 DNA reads TGTGCCAGCAGTCTCTCAGGGGATGAGCAGTTCTTC. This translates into CASSLSGDEQFF.